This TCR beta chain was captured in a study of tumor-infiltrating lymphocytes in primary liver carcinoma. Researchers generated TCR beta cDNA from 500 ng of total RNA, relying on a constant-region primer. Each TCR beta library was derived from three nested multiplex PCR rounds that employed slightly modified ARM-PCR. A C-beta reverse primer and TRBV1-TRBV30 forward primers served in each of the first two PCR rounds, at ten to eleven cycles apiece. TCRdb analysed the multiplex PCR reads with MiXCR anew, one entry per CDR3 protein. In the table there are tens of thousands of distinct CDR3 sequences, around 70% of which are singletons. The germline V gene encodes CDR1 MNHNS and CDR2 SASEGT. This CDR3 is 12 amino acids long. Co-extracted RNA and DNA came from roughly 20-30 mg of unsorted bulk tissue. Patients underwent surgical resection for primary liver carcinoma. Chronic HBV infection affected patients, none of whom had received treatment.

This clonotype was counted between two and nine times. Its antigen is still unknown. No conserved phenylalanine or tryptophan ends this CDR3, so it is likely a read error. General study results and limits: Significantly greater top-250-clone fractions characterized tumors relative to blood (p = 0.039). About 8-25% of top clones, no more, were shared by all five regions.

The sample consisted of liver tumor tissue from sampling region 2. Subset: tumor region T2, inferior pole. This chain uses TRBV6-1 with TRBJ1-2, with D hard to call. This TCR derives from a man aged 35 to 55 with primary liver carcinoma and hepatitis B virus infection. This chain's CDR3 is CGSSVPLYGYTS. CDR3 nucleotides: TGTGGCAGCAGTGTCCCCCTATATGGCTACACCTCC.